These T cell receptor beta chains were read from a single sample in a study of human T cells and chemical hapten exposure. TCRdb re-called the RACE reads through MiXCR, storing one row per CDR3 protein. The sample has over 300,000 distinct CDR3 sequences, 5.1% seen once. The sample was whole blood, taken in connection with sensitization to the hapten diphenylcyclopropenone (DPC). All receptors come from a woman aged 45-59 years with alopecia areata. Some clones in this sample may be carry-over from other donors' samples. The CDR3 runs from the conserved cysteine through the conserved F or W. A D gene is named only where the DNA matches it firmly. Clone size appears in some rows only: once, few, many, or a class for an expanded clone.

cdr3_aa: CASSFGASNQPQHF; cdr3_nt: TGTGCCAGCAGCTTCGGGGCAAGCAATCAGCCCCAGCATTTT; cdr3_length: 14; clone_size: -; v_call: TRBV7-8; j_call: TRBJ1-5; d_call: -
cdr3_aa: CASSQLTSGGSQFF; cdr3_nt: TGCGCCAGCAGCCAACTGACTAGCGGGGGATCCCAGTTCTTC; cdr3_length: 14; clone_size: few; v_call: TRBV4-3; j_call: TRBJ2-1; d_call: TRBD2
cdr3_aa: CAISRDRVNEQYF; cdr3_nt: TGTGCCATCAGCCGGGACAGGGTGAACGAGCAGTACTTC; cdr3_length: 13; clone_size: -; v_call: TRBV10-3; j_call: TRBJ2-7; d_call: TRBD1
cdr3_aa: CSVEGLASGRTDTQYF; cdr3_nt: TGCAGCGTTGAAGGGTTGGCTAGCGGGAGAACAGATACGCAGTATTTT; cdr3_length: 16; clone_size: -; v_call: TRBV29-1; j_call: TRBJ2-3; d_call: TRBD2
cdr3_aa: CASSLELAGGTDTQYF; cdr3_nt: TGTGCCAGCAGCTTAGAACTAGCGGGGGGTACAGATACGCAGTATTTT; cdr3_length: 16; clone_size: many; v_call: TRBV5-1; j_call: TRBJ2-3; d_call: TRBD2
cdr3_aa: CASSQDGLAGIDTQYF; cdr3_nt: TGTGCCAGCAGCCAAGACGGGCTAGCGGGGATAGATACGCAGTATTTT; cdr3_length: 16; clone_size: -; v_call: TRBV3-1; j_call: TRBJ2-3; d_call: TRBD2
cdr3_aa: CASSPPSGIRETQYF; cdr3_nt: TGTGCCAGCAGCCCTCCTAGCGGGATTAGAGAGACCCAGTACTTC; cdr3_length: 15; clone_size: many; v_call: TRBV13; j_call: TRBJ2-5; d_call: TRBD2
cdr3_aa: CASSSTGTGVPYEQYF; cdr3_nt: TGTGCCAGCAGCTCTACCGGGACAGGGGTTCCCTACGAGCAGTACTTC; cdr3_length: 16; clone_size: many; v_call: TRBV7-9; j_call: TRBJ2-7; d_call: TRBD1
cdr3_aa: CASSPFGSTDTQYF; cdr3_nt: TGTGCCAGCAGTCCTTTTGGTAGCACAGATACGCAGTATTTT; cdr3_length: 14; clone_size: many; v_call: TRBV28; j_call: TRBJ2-3; d_call: -
cdr3_aa: CASSPRGLNTEAFF; cdr3_nt: TGTGCCAGCAGCCCCAGGGGGCTGAACACTGAAGCTTTCTTT; cdr3_length: 14; clone_size: many; v_call: TRBV18; j_call: TRBJ1-1; d_call: TRBD1
cdr3_aa: CSGAGLAGASTDTQYF; cdr3_nt: TGCAGCGGCGCCGGACTAGCGGGGGCATCCACAGATACGCAGTATTTT; cdr3_length: 16; clone_size: many; v_call: TRBV29-1; j_call: TRBJ2-3; d_call: TRBD2
cdr3_aa: CASSLSASQIYEQYF; cdr3_nt: TGTGCCAGCAGTTTATCGGCTAGCCAGATCTACGAGCAGTACTTC; cdr3_length: 15; clone_size: few; v_call: TRBV27; j_call: TRBJ2-7; d_call: -
cdr3_aa: CASSGQGAGAKNIQYF; cdr3_nt: TGTGCCAGCAGCGGACAGGGGGCAGGAGCCAAAAACATTCAGTACTTC; cdr3_length: 16; clone_size: -; v_call: TRBV7-9; j_call: TRBJ2-4; d_call: TRBD1
cdr3_aa: CASSSLLTEAFF; cdr3_nt: TGTGCCAGCAGCTCCCTTCTCACTGAAGCTTTCTTT; cdr3_length: 12; clone_size: many; v_call: TRBV7-9; j_call: TRBJ1-1; d_call: -
cdr3_aa: CASSSPTGFQETQYF; cdr3_nt: TGTGCCAGCAGCTCCCCAACAGGTTTCCAAGAGACCCAGTACTTC; cdr3_length: 15; clone_size: few; v_call: TRBV7-2; j_call: TRBJ2-5; d_call: -
cdr3_aa: CASSVGWGNQPQHF; cdr3_nt: TGTGCCAGCAGCGTAGGATGGGGAAATCAGCCCCAGCATTTT; cdr3_length: 14; clone_size: many; v_call: TRBV9; j_call: TRBJ1-5; d_call: -
cdr3_aa: CSGTSGHTDTQYF; cdr3_nt: TGCAGCGGGACTAGCGGACACACAGATACGCAGTATTTT; cdr3_length: 13; clone_size: many; v_call: TRBV29-1; j_call: TRBJ2-3; d_call: TRBD2
cdr3_aa: CASRPTSVGTDTQYF; cdr3_nt: TGTGCCAGCAGACCCACTAGCGTGGGGACAGATACGCAGTATTTT; cdr3_length: 15; clone_size: many; v_call: TRBV7-2; j_call: TRBJ2-3; d_call: TRBD2
cdr3_aa: CSAGMTEKLFF; cdr3_nt: TGCAGCGCTGGGATGACTGAAAAACTGTTTTTT; cdr3_length: 11; clone_size: many; v_call: TRBV29-1; j_call: TRBJ1-4; d_call: -
cdr3_aa: CASTEGNGANVLTF; cdr3_nt: TGTGCCAGCACAGAGGGGAATGGGGCCAACGTCCTGACTTTC; cdr3_length: 14; clone_size: few; v_call: TRBV6-1; j_call: TRBJ2-6; d_call: -
cdr3_aa: CASSLDLRGGNPPYNEQFF; cdr3_nt: TGTGCCAGCAGCTTAGATTTGCGGGGGGGTAATCCCCCCTACAATGAGCAGTTCTTC; cdr3_length: 19; clone_size: few; v_call: TRBV7-2; j_call: TRBJ2-1; d_call: TRBD2
cdr3_aa: CASSPGTTYNEQFF; cdr3_nt: TGTGCCAGCAGCCCCGGGACCACCTACAATGAGCAGTTCTTC; cdr3_length: 14; clone_size: many; v_call: TRBV4-2; j_call: TRBJ2-1; d_call: -
cdr3_aa: CASRKGPTTSGEQYF; cdr3_nt: TGTGCCAGCAGAAAGGGGCCGACCACCTCGGGGGAGCAGTACTTC; cdr3_length: 15; clone_size: few; v_call: TRBV28; j_call: TRBJ2-7; d_call: -
cdr3_aa: CASSVTRTGVNTGELFF; cdr3_nt: TGTGCCAGCAGCGTTACACGGACAGGGGTTAACACCGGGGAGCTGTTTTTT; cdr3_length: 17; clone_size: few; v_call: TRBV9; j_call: TRBJ2-2; d_call: TRBD1
cdr3_aa: CASSYSTLTSGRNYEQYF; cdr3_nt: TGTGCCAGCAGTTACTCTACCCTGACTAGCGGGAGGAACTACGAGCAGTACTTC; cdr3_length: 18; clone_size: few; v_call: TRBV6-2/TRBV6-3; j_call: TRBJ2-7; d_call: TRBD2
cdr3_aa: CASSSAGLGETLGQFF; cdr3_nt: TGTGCCAGCAGCTCGGCGGGACTAGGGGAAACTCTCGGGCAGTTCTTC; cdr3_length: 16; clone_size: many; v_call: TRBV7-3; j_call: TRBJ2-1; d_call: TRBD2
cdr3_aa: CATSRGMEDETQYF; cdr3_nt: TGTGCCACCAGCAGAGGAATGGAGGATGAGACCCAGTACTTC; cdr3_length: 14; clone_size: few; v_call: TRBV15; j_call: TRBJ2-5; d_call: -
cdr3_aa: CASRKDGYTF; cdr3_nt: TGTGCCAGCAGGAAAGATGGCTACACCTTC; cdr3_length: 10; clone_size: few; v_call: TRBV2; j_call: TRBJ1-2; d_call: -
cdr3_aa: CASSQGRGNNEQFF; cdr3_nt: TGTGCCAGCAGCCAAGGCAGGGGTAACAATGAGCAGTTCTTC; cdr3_length: 14; clone_size: many; v_call: TRBV14; j_call: TRBJ2-1; d_call: -
cdr3_aa: CASSTGTSEYEQYF; cdr3_nt: TGCGCCAGCAGTACCGGGACTAGCGAGTACGAGCAGTACTTC; cdr3_length: 14; clone_size: few; v_call: TRBV5-1; j_call: TRBJ2-7; d_call: TRBD2
cdr3_aa: CASKVDYSSYEQYF; cdr3_nt: TGTGCCAGCAAGGTCGACTATAGCTCCTACGAGCAGTACTTC; cdr3_length: 14; clone_size: -; v_call: TRBV6-2/TRBV6-3; j_call: TRBJ2-7; d_call: -
cdr3_aa: CASRLDRGSGNTIYF; cdr3_nt: TGTGCCAGCAGATTAGACAGGGGGTCTGGAAACACCATATATTTT; cdr3_length: 15; clone_size: many; v_call: TRBV6-5; j_call: TRBJ1-3; d_call: TRBD1
cdr3_aa: CASSTTLWTSRNSPLHF; cdr3_nt: TGTGCCAGTAGCACCACCCTCTGGACCTCCCGTAATTCACCCCTCCACTTT; cdr3_length: 17; clone_size: -; v_call: TRBV19; j_call: TRBJ1-6; d_call: -
cdr3_aa: CASSSPGGGSDTQYF; cdr3_nt: TGTGCCAGCAGCTCCCCCGGCGGCGGGAGCGATACGCAGTATTTT; cdr3_length: 15; clone_size: many; v_call: TRBV7-8; j_call: TRBJ2-3; d_call: TRBD2
cdr3_aa: CAAAGRASGYTF; cdr3_nt: TGTGCCGCCGCAGGGAGGGCCTCTGGCTACACCTTC; cdr3_length: 12; clone_size: -; v_call: TRBV28; j_call: TRBJ1-2; d_call: -
cdr3_aa: CASSSSGTIYEQYF; cdr3_nt: TGCGCCAGCAGCTCCTCCGGGACCATATACGAGCAGTACTTC; cdr3_length: 14; clone_size: -; v_call: TRBV5-1; j_call: TRBJ2-7; d_call: -
cdr3_aa: CASSAGTGAYEQYF; cdr3_nt: TGTGCCAGCAGCGCCGGGACAGGGGCCTACGAGCAGTACTTC; cdr3_length: 14; clone_size: many; v_call: TRBV12-3/TRBV12-4; j_call: TRBJ2-7; d_call: TRBD1
cdr3_aa: CASSSQSGTSGVSRRNEQFF; cdr3_nt: TGTGCCAGCAGTTCCCAATCCGGGACTAGCGGGGTGTCTCGTCGCAATGAGCAGTTCTTC; cdr3_length: 20; clone_size: -; v_call: TRBV6-5; j_call: TRBJ2-1; d_call: TRBD2
cdr3_aa: CASSQPRKGNTEAFF; cdr3_nt: TGCGCCAGCAGCCAGCCCCGGAAGGGGAACACTGAAGCTTTCTTT; cdr3_length: 15; clone_size: few; v_call: TRBV4-1; j_call: TRBJ1-1; d_call: -
cdr3_aa: CASAIPRNTGELFF; cdr3_nt: TGTGCCAGCGCCATCCCTAGGAACACCGGGGAGCTGTTTTTT; cdr3_length: 14; clone_size: -; v_call: TRBV12-3/TRBV12-4; j_call: TRBJ2-2; d_call: -
cdr3_aa: CASSLGTGRLRDEQYF; cdr3_nt: TGTGCCAGCAGTTTAGGGACAGGGCGGCTGAGAGACGAGCAGTACTTC; cdr3_length: 16; clone_size: many; v_call: TRBV28; j_call: TRBJ2-7; d_call: TRBD1
cdr3_aa: CASSLSTSYEQYF; cdr3_nt: TGCGCCAGCAGCTTAAGCACCTCCTACGAGCAGTACTTC; cdr3_length: 13; clone_size: many; v_call: TRBV5-1; j_call: TRBJ2-7; d_call: -
cdr3_aa: CASSGRDSISGANVLTF; cdr3_nt: TGTGCCAGCAGCGGAAGGGACAGCATCTCTGGGGCCAACGTCCTGACTTTC; cdr3_length: 17; clone_size: few; v_call: TRBV9; j_call: TRBJ2-6; d_call: TRBD1
cdr3_aa: CATSRDRWGINTDTQYF; cdr3_nt: TGTGCCACCAGCAGAGATCGGTGGGGCATCAACACAGATACGCAGTATTTT; cdr3_length: 17; clone_size: many; v_call: TRBV15; j_call: TRBJ2-3; d_call: -
cdr3_aa: CSASRGGNTEAFF; cdr3_nt: TGCAGTGCTAGTCGAGGGGGAAATACTGAAGCTTTCTTT; cdr3_length: 13; clone_size: -; v_call: TRBV20-1; j_call: TRBJ1-1; d_call: -
cdr3_aa: CASSSGTSYEQYF; cdr3_nt: TGTGCCAGCAGTTCGGGAACCTCCTACGAGCAGTACTTC; cdr3_length: 13; clone_size: many; v_call: TRBV12-3/TRBV12-4; j_call: TRBJ2-7; d_call: -
cdr3_aa: CASSHYGSGTGGEQYF; cdr3_nt: TGTGCCAGCAGTCACTATGGTTCCGGGACAGGGGGGGAGCAGTACTTC; cdr3_length: 16; clone_size: few; v_call: TRBV28; j_call: TRBJ2-7; d_call: TRBD1
cdr3_aa: CSAIQVTDTQYF; cdr3_nt: TGCAGTGCTATACAGGTCACAGATACGCAGTATTTT; cdr3_length: 12; clone_size: -; v_call: TRBV20-1; j_call: TRBJ2-3; d_call: -
cdr3_aa: CSVTENTEAFF; cdr3_nt: TGCAGCGTCACGGAAAACACTGAAGCTTTCTTT; cdr3_length: 11; clone_size: many; v_call: TRBV29-1; j_call: TRBJ1-1; d_call: -
cdr3_aa: CASSLLSQQYF; cdr3_nt: TGTGCCAGCAGCCTTTTGAGCCAGCAGTACTTC; cdr3_length: 11; clone_size: many; v_call: TRBV3-1; j_call: TRBJ2-7; d_call: -
cdr3_aa: CASSLGDGAQPQHF; cdr3_nt: TGTGCCAGCAGCCTGGGGGACGGGGCTCAGCCCCAGCATTTT; cdr3_length: 14; clone_size: -; v_call: TRBV7-8; j_call: TRBJ1-5; d_call: -
cdr3_aa: CASSPQAGKETQYF; cdr3_nt: TGTGCCAGCTCACCACAAGCAGGGAAAGAGACCCAGTACTTC; cdr3_length: 14; clone_size: many; v_call: TRBV18; j_call: TRBJ2-5; d_call: -
cdr3_aa: CASSTGTGVVYEQYF; cdr3_nt: TGTGCCAGTAGTACCGGGACAGGCGTCGTATACGAGCAGTACTTC; cdr3_length: 15; clone_size: many; v_call: TRBV19; j_call: TRBJ2-7; d_call: TRBD1
cdr3_aa: CASDDSGDTLGNTEAFF; cdr3_nt: TGTGCCAGCGACGACTCCGGGGACACCCTGGGGAACACTGAAGCTTTCTTT; cdr3_length: 17; clone_size: -; v_call: TRBV12-3/TRBV12-4; j_call: TRBJ1-1; d_call: -